Listed here are 27 T cell receptor beta chains from one sample, sequenced in a study of blood T cell repertoires in COVID-19. Repertoires were generated with immunoSEQ multiplex PCR, while TCRdb's copy carries only in-frame clones and drops some. The sample carries roughly 87,000 clones, around 86% recorded once. Sequenced input: peripheral blood. The origin of the receptors is a human donor in a cohort sampled during active COVID-19.

This clone has just one count. This sequence joins TRBV6-2 or TRBV6-3 and TRBJ2-7; TRBD2 might be the D (5 bases). This CDR3 region has 13 residues. The germline V gene encodes CDR1 MNHEY and CDR2 SVGEGT. V lost 2 bases to trimming and J lost 5 bases, with 10 bases between them. DNA for the CDR3: TGTGCCAGCAGTTACCTGTTCGGGGACGAGCAGTACTTC. Translating it yields CASSYLFGDEQYF.

This clone appeared a single time. This chain joins TRBV7-2 and TRBJ1-3; D perhaps matches TRBD1 (5 bases). V was shortened by 5 bases and J by 0 bases, with 11 bases between the two germline ends. Germline CDR1 reads SGHTA; CDR2 reads FQGNSA. The CDR3 covers 15 residues. In DNA form, the CDR3 reads TGTGCCAGCAGCAACAGGCGCAGCTCTGGAAACACCATATATTTT. It translates to CASSNRRSSGNTIYF.

The genes are TRBV10-3 and TRBJ2-1; TRBD2 agrees at 10 bases. This CDR3 contains 14 residues. With 4 bases clipped from V and 8 bases from J, the junction kept 5 bases outside the gene matches. In germline, CDR1 is ENHRY, CDR2 SYGVKD. The CDR3 region has the DNA TGTGCCATCAGTGCTAGCGGGAGCATCGATGAGCAGTTCTTC. Its protein is CAISASGSIDEQFF.

In DNA form, the CDR3 reads TGTGCTAGTGGTCCCCAAACGGCAGAGACAGGGGCGGAAAAACTGTTTTTT. This translates into CASGPQTAETGAEKLFF. The chain employs TRBV12-5 and TRBJ1-4, with 8 bases matching TRBD1. This CDR3 is 17 amino acids long. With 5 bases clipped from V and 8 bases from J, the junction kept 16 bases outside the gene matches. Germline V gene lookup returns CDR1 LGHNT and CDR2 FRNRAP.

The chain links TRBV30 to TRBJ2-2; 7 nucleotides align to TRBD1. CDR1 GTSNPN and CDR2 SVGIG come from the germline V gene (reference sequence). The CDR3 loop spans 14 amino acids. J was trimmed by 3 bases and V by 2 bases; bases with no gene match: 3. CDR3: CAWSHGTDTGELFF. CDR3 DNA: TGTGCCTGGAGTCACGGGACAGACACCGGGGAGCTGTTTTTT. Looking up the rest from reference TRBV30 and TRBJ2-2 gives the full variable domain: SQTIHQWPATLVQPVGSPLSLECTVEGTSNPNLYWYRQAAGRGLQLLFYSVGIGQISSEVPQNLSASRPQDRQFILSSKKLLLSDSGFYLCAWSHGTDTGELFFGEGSRLTVL.

V and J are TRBV5-1 and TRBJ2-7, with a possible D match to TRBD2 (6 bases). Germline CDR1 reads SGHRS; CDR2 reads YFSETQ. Trimming cost V 0 bases and J 3 bases, with 16 bases left between them. The CDR3 length is 16 residues. The CDR3 DNA reads as TGCGCCAGCAGCTTGGGGCCGGGGGATGACCTCTACGAGCAGTACTTC. It specifies CASSLGPGDDLYEQYF.

V usage is TRBV7-3 and J usage is TRBJ2-1, with 9 bases that match TRBD2. CDR1 and CDR2 (germline): SGHTA, FQGTGA. V lost 4 bases and J lost 0; bases outside the gene matches: 4. The CDR3 totals 16 residues. CDR3 in DNA: TGTGCCAGCAGCTCCTGGACTAGCGTCTCCTACAATGAGCAGTTCTTC. Encoded protein: CASSSWTSVSYNEQFF.

The DNA of the CDR3 is TGTGCCAGCAGCCCCGGGACAGGGTCCTCCCAGTACTTC. It encodes CASSPGTGSSQYF. This chain uses TRBV7-8 with TRBJ2-5; the match to TRBD1 covers 9 bases. Trimming cost V 5 bases and J 9 bases; bases outside gene matches: 7. The CDR3 contains 13 residues. In germline, CDR1 is SGHVS, CDR2 FQNEAQ.

This rearrangement joins TRBV19 to TRBJ1-3, with 8 positions matching TRBD1. The CDR3 has 14 residues. Germline loops: CDR1 LNHDA, CDR2 SQIVND (reference sequence). V was clipped by 4 bases and J by 3 bases; unmatched bases: 2. CDR3 in DNA: TGTGCCAGTAGTACGGACAGGGTTGGAAACACCATATATTTT. It codes for CASSTDRVGNTIYF.

The genes are TRBV29-1 and TRBJ1-5; 9 bases are a match to TRBD1. Germline assignment: CDR1 SQVTM and CDR2 ANQGSEA. There are 13 residues in the CDR3. J lost 4 bases, V lost 6 bases, and 4 bases had no gene match. The CDR3 DNA reads TGCAGCGTGGGACAGGGTCAGAATCAGCCCCAGCATTTT. Protein product: CSVGQGQNQPQHF.

DNA for the CDR3: TGTGCCAGCACCTCGGGGGTGTTCAACGAGCAGTACTTC. Translating it yields CASTSGVFNEQYF. The rearrangement uses TRBV28 and TRBJ2-7; perhaps TRBD2 as D (6 bases). V lost 7 bases and J 5 bases, leaving 15 bases between the germline ends. The CDR3 loop spans 13 amino acids. CDR1 and CDR2 from the germline V gene are MDHEN and SYDVKM. Full variable domain (outside the CDR3, taken from reference TRBV28 and TRBJ2-7): DVKVTQSSRYLVKRTGEKVFLECVQDMDHENMFWYRQDPGLGLRLIYFSYDVKMKEKGDIPEGYSVSREKKERFSLILESASTNQTSMYLCASTSGVFNEQYFGPGTRLTVT.

In regard to this clone: The same CDR3 also results from other DNA sequences found in this sample. The V and J genes are TRBV7-2 and TRBJ2-3; 9 bases map to TRBD2. The CDR3 is 17 amino acids. Germline loops: CDR1 SGHTA, CDR2 FQGNSA. Unmatched junction bases numbered 9, after V lost 5 bases and J lost 0 bases. Written as DNA, the CDR3 is TGTGCCAGCAGCCCGCCGGCGGGGGGGCCTAGCACAGATACGCAGTATTTT. Its translation is CASSPPAGGPSTDTQYF.

The rearrangement joins TRBV10-2 to TRBJ2-1; 12 bases are a match to TRBD1. V dropped 4 bases and J dropped 9; count of bases not matched to a gene: 10. The germline V gene encodes CDR1 WSHSY and CDR2 SAAADI. The CDR3 covers 16 residues. The CDR3 region is CASSGPLGQGAGEQFF. Written as DNA, the CDR3 is TGCGCCAGCAGTGGCCCATTGGGACAGGGGGCCGGTGAGCAGTTCTTC.

The rearrangement joins TRBV11-2 to TRBJ1-1; the D gene is possibly TRBD1 (5 bases). Deletions cut 3 bases from V and 0 bases from J, with 8 bases between. Germline V gives CDR1 SGHAT, CDR2 FQNNGV. This CDR3 contains 14 residues. The CDR3 DNA reads as TGTGCCAGCAGCTTCTCGACAGTGAACACTGAAGCTTTCTTT. Translating gives CASSFSTVNTEAFF.

The CDR3 DNA sequence: TGCAGTGCACTTTTTCAAGAGACCCAGTACTTC. Translating it yields CSALFQETQYF. The V call is TRBV20-1, the J call TRBJ2-5; the D is unclear. Germline loops: CDR1 DFQATT, CDR2 SNEGSKA (reference sequence). The length of the CDR3 is 11 residues. V lost 6 bases to trimming and J lost 2 bases, with 7 bases between them.

The chain recombines TRBV4-2 with TRBJ1-2; D ambiguous. CDR3 length: 16 amino acids. Germline V gives CDR1 LGHNA, CDR2 YNFKEQ. The V end was cut by 0 bases, the J end by 3 bases, with 14 bases between. As DNA, the CDR3 is TGTGCCAGCAGCCAAGATGGCCAGGCCCCCCACTATGGCTACACCTTC. It yields the protein CASSQDGQAPHYGYTF.

DNA of the CDR3: TGTGCCAGTACCGACAGGGGATTAAGCTGGACCGGGGAGCTGTTTTTT. This sequence encodes CASTDRGLSWTGELFF. This rearrangement joins TRBV19 to TRBJ2-2, with 8 bases identical to TRBD1. V lost 7 bases to trimming and J lost 5 bases; unmatched junction nucleotides: 12. CDR3 length: 16 residues. Germline lookup yields CDR1 LNHDA and CDR2 SQIVND (reference sequence).

The chain combines TRBV7-7 with TRBJ1-3; TRBD1 is a possible D gene (6 bases). The V gene's germline CDR1 is SSHAT and CDR2 FNYEAQ (reference sequence). V lost 4 bases to trimming and J lost 0 bases, with 13 bases between them. The CDR3 is made up of 16 amino acids. The CDR3 DNA reads TGTGCCAGCAGCTCAGGGGCGCCGAGCTCTGGAAACACCATATATTTT. Translating it yields CASSSGAPSSGNTIYF.

The chain combines TRBV7-9 with TRBJ2-1; D is possibly TRBD2 (5 bases). The CDR3 sequence is 14 residues long. Germline CDR1 is SEHNR and CDR2 is FQNEAQ (reference sequence). V was shortened by 5 bases and J by 5 bases, with 13 bases between the two germline ends. The CDR3 spells CASSLGSGNNEQFF. CDR3 coding DNA: TGTGCCAGCAGCCTAGGAAGCGGAAACAATGAGCAGTTCTTC.

V gene TRBV19 combines with J gene TRBJ1-6; 11 nucleotides line up with TRBD1. The CDR3 is 15 residues long. V was pared by 3 bases and J by 9 bases, with 4 bases of the junction left unmatched. Germline V lookup: CDR1 LNHDA, CDR2 SQIVND (reference sequence). CDR3 protein: CASSIGQGASSPLHF. DNA of the CDR3: TGTGCCAGTAGTATCGGACAGGGGGCCAGTTCACCCCTCCACTTT.

The chain is built from TRBV6-5 and TRBJ2-3; a weak D match, TRBD2 (5 bases). Trimming took 0 bases from V and 6 from J, leaving 13 bases between them. This CDR3 region has 15 residues. Germline V gene lookup returns CDR1 MNHEY and CDR2 SVGAGI. In DNA form, the CDR3 reads TGTGCCAGCAGTTACTCGAAAGTGGCGGGCGATACGCAGTATTTT. This sequence encodes CASSYSKVAGDTQYF.

The gene calls are TRBV10-2 and TRBJ1-5, with TRBD1 matching 8 bases. V trimming: 2 bases; J trimming: 5 bases; junction bases outside the gene matches: 2. Germline V gene lookup returns CDR1 WSHSY and CDR2 SAAADI. The CDR3 has 14 amino acids. The CDR3 loop reads CASSEDRGDQPQHF. The DNA of the CDR3 is TGCGCCAGCAGTGAGGACAGGGGTGATCAGCCCCAGCATTTT.

V and J are TRBV21-1 and TRBJ2-3; the table's D gene call, TRBD1, was not cross checked with the DNA. TRBV21-1 is assigned pseudogene status. The CDR3 length is 16 residues. DNA of the CDR3: TGTGCCAGCAGCAGCTGTTCGGGACAACGCACAGATACGCAGTATTTT. This sequence encodes CASSSCSGQRTDTQYF.

This clone was detected once. CDR3 residues: CAISEQSARVWELALFF. The DNA of the CDR3 is TGTGCCATCAGTGAGCAGTCGGCTAGGGTCTGGGAGCTAGCGCTGTTCTTC. The chain joins TRBV10-3 to TRBJ2-1, with D possibly being TRBD2 (6 bases). The germline V gene encodes CDR1 ENHRY and CDR2 SYGVKD. The CDR3 extends over 17 amino acids. Trimming took off 2 bases at V and 15 bases at J, with 29 bases between the two ends.

The chain links TRBV6-1 to TRBJ2-1, with 8 positions matching TRBD1. This CDR3 spans 15 amino acids. V was pared by 3 bases and J by 10 bases, with 11 bases of the junction left unmatched. Per germline, CDR1 MNHNS and CDR2 SASEGT. CDR3 in DNA: TGTGCCAGCAGTGACCCCGGACAGGGAAAAGAAGAGCAGTTCTTC. Protein sequence: CASSDPGQGKEEQFF.

The V gene is TRBV5-6, the J gene TRBJ2-2; 9 bases fit TRBD1. The V and J ends lost 6 bases and 2 bases, in that order; junction bases with no gene match: 5. This CDR3 comprises 15 residues. From germline, CDR1 is SGHDT and CDR2 YYEEEE. The CDR3: CASTRTGVNTGELFF. As DNA, the CDR3 is TGTGCCAGCACCCGGACAGGGGTTAACACCGGGGAGCTGTTTTTT.

This chain connects TRBV7-6 to TRBJ2-7; D might be TRBD2 (5 bases). Trimming removed 3 bases from V and 7 bases from J, with 16 bases in between. Germline loops: CDR1 SGHVS, CDR2 FNYEAQ. This CDR3 spans 14 amino acids. The CDR3 here is CASSFSQEAREQYF. In nucleotides, the CDR3 is TGTGCCAGCAGCTTTTCCCAGGAGGCGCGAGAGCAGTACTTC. Supplemented by reference TRBV7-6 and TRBJ2-7, the full variable domain reads GAGVSQSPRYKVTKRGQDVALRCDPISGHVSLYWYRQALGQGPEFLTYFNYEAQQDKSGLPNDRFSAERPEGSISTLTIQRTEQRDSAMYRCASSFSQEAREQYFGPGTRLTVT.